This T cell receptor (beta chain) was recovered during a study of a mutant IDH1 vaccine in newly diagnosed glioma. Regarding time point: baseline, week 1 (first vaccination visit). The treatment is: pre-vaccination baseline after standard-of-care therapy. Germline V lookup: CDR1 ENHRY, CDR2 SYGVKD. This CDR3 has 15 amino acids. J lost 6 bases, V lost 5 bases, and 13 bases had no gene match. Generated by immunoSEQ multiplex PCR, the TCRdb table keeps only in-frame clones and is missing some. The sample holds tens of thousands of clones, about 82% seen once. Specimen: PBMCs, collected from a glioma patient treated with radiotherapy, temozolomide or both. This chain joins TRBV10-3 and TRBJ2-7; 7 bases fit TRBD1. The sequence was collected from a young man with glioma. DNA of the CDR3: TGTGCCATCAGTCTGAACAGGGGAGTACTCTCCGAGCAGTACTTC. It encodes CAISLNRGVLSEQYF.